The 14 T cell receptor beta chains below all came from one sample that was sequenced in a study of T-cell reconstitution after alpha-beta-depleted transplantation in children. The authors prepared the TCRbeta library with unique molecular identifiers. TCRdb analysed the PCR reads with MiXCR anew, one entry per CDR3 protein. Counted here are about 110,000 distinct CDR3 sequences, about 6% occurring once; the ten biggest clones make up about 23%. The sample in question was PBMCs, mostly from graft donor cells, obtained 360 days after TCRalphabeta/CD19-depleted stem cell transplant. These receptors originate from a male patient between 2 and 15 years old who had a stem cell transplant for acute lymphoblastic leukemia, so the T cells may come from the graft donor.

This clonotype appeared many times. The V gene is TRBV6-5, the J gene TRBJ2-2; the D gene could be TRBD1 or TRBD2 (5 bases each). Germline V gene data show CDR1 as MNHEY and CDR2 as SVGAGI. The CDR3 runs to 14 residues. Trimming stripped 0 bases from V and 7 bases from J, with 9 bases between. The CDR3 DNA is TGTGCCAGCAGTTACTCGAGGGGCGTCGGGGAGCTGTTTTTT. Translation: CASSYSRGVGELFF.

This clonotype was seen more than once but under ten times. This CDR3 is CAISPGASRTDTQYF. CDR3 coding DNA: TGTGCCATCAGCCCAGGGGCATCGAGAACAGATACGCAGTATTTT. The genes are TRBV10-3 and TRBJ2-3; D may be TRBD1 (6 bases). The CDR3 sequence is 15 residues long. Trimming stripped 6 bases from V and 3 bases from J, with 16 bases between. Per the germline V gene, CDR1 is ENHRY and CDR2 is SYGVKD.

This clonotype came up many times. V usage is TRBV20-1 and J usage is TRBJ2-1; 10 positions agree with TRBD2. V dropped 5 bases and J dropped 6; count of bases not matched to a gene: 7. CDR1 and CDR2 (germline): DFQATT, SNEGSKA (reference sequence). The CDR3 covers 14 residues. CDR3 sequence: CSAAGAGGLNEQFF. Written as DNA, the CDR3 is TGCAGTGCTGCCGGAGCGGGGGGGCTCAATGAGCAGTTCTTC.

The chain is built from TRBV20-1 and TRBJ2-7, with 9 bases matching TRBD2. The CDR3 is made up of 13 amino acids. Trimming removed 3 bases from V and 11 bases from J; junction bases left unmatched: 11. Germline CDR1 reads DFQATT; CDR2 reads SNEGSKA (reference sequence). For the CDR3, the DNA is TGCAGTGCTAGCACTAGCGGGTCCCGGAGGGAGTACTTC. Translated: CSASTSGSRREYF.

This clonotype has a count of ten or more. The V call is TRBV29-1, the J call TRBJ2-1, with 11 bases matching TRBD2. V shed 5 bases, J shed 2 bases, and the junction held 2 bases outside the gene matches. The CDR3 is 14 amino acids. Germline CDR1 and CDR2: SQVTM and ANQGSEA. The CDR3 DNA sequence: TGCAGCGTTACTAGCGGGAGCCCCTACAATGAGCAGTTCTTC. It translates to CSVTSGSPYNEQFF.

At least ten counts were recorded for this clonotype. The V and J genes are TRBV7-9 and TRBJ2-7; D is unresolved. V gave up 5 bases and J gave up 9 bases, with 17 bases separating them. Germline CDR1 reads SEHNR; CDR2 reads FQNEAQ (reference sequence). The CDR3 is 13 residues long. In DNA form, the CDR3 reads TGTGCCAGCAGCCTCGACGGACCGCGAGGGCAGTACTTC. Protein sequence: CASSLDGPRGQYF.

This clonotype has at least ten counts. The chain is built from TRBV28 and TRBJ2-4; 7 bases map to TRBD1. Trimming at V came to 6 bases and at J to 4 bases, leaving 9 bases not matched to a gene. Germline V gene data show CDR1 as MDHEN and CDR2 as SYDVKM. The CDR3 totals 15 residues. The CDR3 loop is CASSIPPGQKNIQYF. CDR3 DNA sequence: TGTGCCAGCAGCATTCCCCCGGGACAGAAAAACATTCAGTACTTC.

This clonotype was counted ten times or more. As DNA, the CDR3 is TGTGCCAGCAGTGACCCGGGACAGAAACTCTATGGCTACACCTTC. Its protein is CASSDPGQKLYGYTF. The genes are TRBV2 and TRBJ1-2; 7 bases are shared with TRBD1. CDR3 size: 15 residues. The V gene end was trimmed by 3 bases and the J gene end by 4 bases; junction bases not matched to a gene: 8. The germline gives CDR1 SNHLY, CDR2 FYNNEI.

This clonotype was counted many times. The CDR3: CASSYAGSFSYNEQFF. The DNA of the CDR3 is TGCGCCAGCAGCTACGCAGGGTCATTCTCCTACAATGAGCAGTTCTTC. The chain has TRBV5-1 and TRBJ2-1; tentatively, D is TRBD1 (5 bases). V lost 3 bases and J 0 bases, leaving 13 bases between the germline ends. The CDR3 consists of 16 residues. Looked up from germline, CDR1 is SGHRS and CDR2 is YFSETQ.

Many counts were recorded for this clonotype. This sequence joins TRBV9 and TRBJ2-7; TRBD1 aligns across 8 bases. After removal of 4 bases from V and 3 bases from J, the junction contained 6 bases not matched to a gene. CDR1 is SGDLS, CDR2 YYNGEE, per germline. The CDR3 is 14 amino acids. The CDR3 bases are TGTGCCAGCAGCCCTCTAGACAGGGGCTACGAGCAGTACTTC. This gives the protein CASSPLDRGYEQYF.

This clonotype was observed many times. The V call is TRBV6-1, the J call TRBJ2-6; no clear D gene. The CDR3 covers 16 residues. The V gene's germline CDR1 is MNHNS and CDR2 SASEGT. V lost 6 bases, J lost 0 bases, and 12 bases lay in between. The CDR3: CASSRSLSSGANVLTF. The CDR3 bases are TGTGCCAGCAGCCGCAGCCTTTCCTCTGGGGCCAACGTCCTGACTTTC.

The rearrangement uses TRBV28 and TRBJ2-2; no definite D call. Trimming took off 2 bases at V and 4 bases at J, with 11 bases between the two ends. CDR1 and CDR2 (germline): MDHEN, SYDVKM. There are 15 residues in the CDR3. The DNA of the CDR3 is TGTGCCAGCAGTTTACTAGGGTTTGGCACCGGGGAGCTGTTTTTT. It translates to CASSLLGFGTGELFF.

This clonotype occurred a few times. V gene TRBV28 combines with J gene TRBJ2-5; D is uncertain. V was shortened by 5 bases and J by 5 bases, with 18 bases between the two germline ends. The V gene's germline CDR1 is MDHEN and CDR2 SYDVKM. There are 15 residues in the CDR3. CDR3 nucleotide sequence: TGTGCCAGCAGTGTAGGCCCGGGCCGGGTGGAGACCCAGTACTTC. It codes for CASSVGPGRVETQYF.

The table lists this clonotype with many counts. CDR3 coding DNA: TGCGCCAGCAGCCAAGACGGCGGGGTAGACCAGCCCCAGCATTTT. It yields the protein CASSQDGGVDQPQHF. The rearrangement links TRBV4-3 to TRBJ1-5; no clear D. The CDR3 length is 15 residues. Trimming left V 0 bases short and J 7 bases short, with 13 bases between. Germline CDR1 is LGHNA and CDR2 is YSLEER.